One and the same sample provided the 15 T cell receptor beta chains below, sequenced in a study of blood T cell repertoires in COVID-19. TCRdb keeps only in-frame clones here, not all; method: immunoSEQ multiplex PCR. Seen here are a few hundred thousand clones, roughly 90% observed once, and the top ten hold 9.4%. Sequencing input: peripheral blood. The receptors derive from a man younger than 30 with active or convalescent COVID-19.

This chain connects TRBV9 to TRBJ2-3; the D gene is possibly TRBD2 (6 bases). CDR3 length: 15 residues. Trimming took off 4 bases at V and 1 base at J, with 13 bases between the two ends. The germline CDR1 and CDR2 sequences are SGDLS and YYNGEE. The CDR3 sequence is CASSSGWGGTDTQYF. The CDR3 bases are TGTGCCAGCAGCTCGGGGTGGGGGGGCACAGATACGCAGTATTTT.

This chain connects TRBV4-1 to TRBJ1-4; D ambiguous. In germline, CDR1 is MGHRA, CDR2 YSYEKL. This CDR3 spans 16 amino acids. The V end lost 3 bases, the J end lost 5 bases, and 16 bases lay between the germline ends. In DNA, the CDR3 is TGCGCCAGCAGCCACCCACGGGGAGGGATAAATGAAAAACTGTTTTTT. Protein product: CASSHPRGGINEKLFF.

In DNA form, the CDR3 reads TGCGCCAGCAGCCAAGAAACAGGGGACTACGAGCAGTACTTC. It yields the protein CASSQETGDYEQYF. The chain joins TRBV4-1 to TRBJ2-7; 7 bases match TRBD1. V lost 0 bases and J lost 3; bases outside the gene matches: 2. Germline CDR1 MGHRA, CDR2 YSYEKL. This CDR3 has 14 residues.

This chain uses TRBV19 with TRBJ2-3, with 7 bases matching TRBD2. This CDR3 is 15 amino acids long. V shed 5 bases, J shed 3 bases, and the junction held 8 bases outside the gene matches. CDR1 and CDR2 from the germline V gene are LNHDA and SQIVND (reference sequence). The CDR3 loop is CASSALAFGTDTQYF. The CDR3 nucleotides are TGTGCCAGTAGTGCACTAGCGTTTGGGACAGATACGCAGTATTTT.

The V call is TRBV7-2, the J call TRBJ2-7; D is perhaps TRBD1 (6 bases). The CDR3 is 17 amino acids. Deletions cut 4 bases from V and 5 bases from J, with 24 bases between. Germline CDR1 reads SGHTA; CDR2 reads FQGNSA. The CDR3 DNA reads TGTGCCAGCAGCTGGCCGGGCCAGGGGAAAGGGCTAAACGAGCAGTACTTC. This codes for CASSWPGQGKGLNEQYF.

This clone was observed a few times. The gene calls are TRBV2 and TRBJ1-3; D is possibly TRBD1 (5 bases). V lost 6 bases to trimming and J lost 4 bases, with 16 bases between them. The CDR3 has 15 residues. CDR1 is SNHLY and CDR2 is FYNNEI in the germline V gene. The CDR3 is CASSPDMIAGNTIYF. CDR3 DNA: TGTGCCAGCAGCCCGGACATGATAGCAGGAAACACCATATATTTT.

The chain uses TRBV7-3 and TRBJ2-5; TRBD2 might be the D (6 bases). Trimming removed 2 bases at V and 1 base at J, with 11 bases between. There are 15 residues in the CDR3. Germline V gene sequence: CDR1 SGHTA, CDR2 FQGTGA. The CDR3: CASSLGGGVQETQYF. In DNA form, the CDR3 reads TGTGCCAGCAGCTTAGGAGGAGGGGTCCAAGAGACCCAGTACTTC.

This clone appeared many times. The rearrangement joins TRBV4-1 to TRBJ2-2, with D perhaps matching TRBD1 (6 bases). Germline assignment: CDR1 MGHRA and CDR2 YSYEKL. The CDR3 loop spans 15 amino acids. V lost 1 base and J lost 0, with 6 bases in between. This CDR3 reads CASSQGTANTGELFF. The CDR3 DNA follows: TGCGCCAGCAGCCAAGGGACAGCGAACACCGGGGAGCTGTTTTTT.

The chain is built from TRBV21-1 and TRBJ1-1; TRBD1 is the table's D call and was not checked against the DNA. TRBV21-1 is described as a pseudogene. The CDR3 covers 14 residues. The CDR3, as DNA: TGTGCCAGCAGTTTGGACAGGGTGAACACTGAAGCTTTCTTT. Its protein is CASSLDRVNTEAFF.

This chain joins TRBV7-6 and TRBJ1-5; the D gene is possibly TRBD1 (6 bases). This CDR3 contains 15 residues. CDR1 is SGHVS and CDR2 is FNYEAQ in the germline V gene. Trimming pared 5 bases from V and 5 bases from J, leaving 16 bases between. CDR3 sequence reads: CASSPQGYGDQPQHF. The CDR3 bases are TGTGCCAGCAGCCCACAGGGTTACGGTGATCAGCCCCAGCATTTT.

The V gene is TRBV28, the J gene TRBJ2-1; TRBD1 matches at 9 bases. Germline loops: CDR1 MDHEN, CDR2 SYDVKM. CDR3 size: 16 residues. V shed 5 bases and J 1 base; nucleotides not matched to a gene: 6. CDR3 loop: CASSPLGQGSYNEQFF. Here the CDR3 DNA reads TGTGCCAGCAGTCCCTTGGGACAGGGTTCCTACAATGAGCAGTTCTTC.

This chain joins TRBV5-5 and TRBJ2-5; possibly TRBD2 for D (5 bases). Germline CDR1 is SGHKS and CDR2 is YYEKEE (reference sequence). With 3 bases removed from V and 5 bases from J, the gap between germline ends came to 17 bases. The length of the CDR3 is 15 residues. CDR3 nucleotides: TGTGCCAGCAGCTCGGATACCGGACCGGGGGAGACCCAGTACTTC. Its translation is CASSSDTGPGETQYF.

J is TRBJ1-1 and V is TRBV4-1, with no clear D. Germline V gives CDR1 MGHRA, CDR2 YSYEKL. The CDR3 is 13 amino acids. Trimming left V 3 bases short and J 10 bases short, with 15 bases between. The CDR3 region is CASSHPRRVGAFF. Written as DNA, the CDR3 is TGCGCCAGCAGCCACCCCCGGAGGGTAGGAGCTTTCTTT.

This chain connects TRBV6-5 to TRBJ2-3; TRBD1 matches at 8 bases. The ends lost 5 bases at V and 1 base at J; junction bases unmatched: 5. The germline V gene has CDR1 MNHEY and CDR2 SVGAGI. This CDR3 comprises 15 residues. The CDR3 DNA sequence: TGTGCCAGCAGTCGTGGGACAGGCCGCACAGATACGCAGTATTTT. It encodes CASSRGTGRTDTQYF.

The V call is TRBV3-1 (or the pseudogene TRBV3-2), the J call TRBJ1-5, with D perhaps TRBD1 (5 bases). The V end lost 0 bases, the J end lost 6 bases, and 15 bases lay between the germline ends. The germline gives CDR1 LGHDT, CDR2 YNNKEL (reference sequence). This CDR3 spans 16 amino acids. The CDR3 DNA reads TGTGCCAGCAGCCAAGATCCAGGCGGGGGAGGTCAGCCCCAGCATTTT. Protein: CASSQDPGGGGQPQHF.